This is a list of T cell receptor beta chains from one sample in a study of OX40 agonist ivuxolimab in advanced cancers. Sequencing used immunoSEQ multiplex PCR; TCRdb keeps in-frame clones, though not all of them. Of 75,000 to 95,000 clones listed, 90% to 95% were seen once; the top ten hold 0.5% to 0.65%. The sequencing here drew on CD4+ or CD8+ T cells sorted from blood, taken in a trial of the OX40 agonist ivuxolimab. These receptor sequences come from an adult with an advanced solid tumor such as melanoma, head and neck, liver or kidney cancer. Both conserved end residues are part of each CDR3. The order of the fields is CDR3 length, V gene, CDR3 protein.

>15|TRBV30
CAWSLQGRDTGELFF
>15|TRBV12-5
CASGLVRGASREQYF
>15|TRBV5-4
CASSLGWFRGYGYTF
>13|TRBV11-2
CASSPRYQETQYF
>15|TRBV7-3
CASSLVPSSYNEQFF
>14|TRBV7-3
CASSSGEGRSRAFF
>16|TRBV7-9
CASSLGGGGGNQPQHF
>15|TRBV18
CASSPVGATNEKLFF
>17|TRBV4-1
CASSQAVGSGRSYEQYF
>15|TRBV6-5
CASSQRGPQGNEQFF
>17|TRBV11-2
CASSLDPYGLSNQPQHF
>14|TRBV7-2
CASSKGQGVDTQYF
>14|TRBV6-5
CASSASTEPYGYTF
>14|TRBV5-4
CATTPGQGRDEQYF
>14|TRBV15
CATSRVIDTGPYTF
>11|TRBV20-1
CSAEGTDTQYF
>15|TRBV10-3
CAISPADSSYNEQFF
>14|TRBV19
CASRTGTSGAEQYF
>14|TRBV11-2
CASSRDRGGGEQYF
>13|TRBV7-9
CASSFRDRAEQYF
>13|TRBV6-1
CASSGIERGEQFF
>16|TRBV5-1
CASRRALGTTNNEQFF
>16|TRBV4-2
CASSHRQGGSEGGYTF
>14|TRBV7-9
CASSLTGQGPEAFF
>16|TRBV5-1
CASSLSPGQRNTEAFF